This T cell receptor (beta chain) was recorded in a study of cytomegalovirus exposure and HLA in healthy donors (dated by TCRdb to 2016 to 2017). Regarding the study in general: In an earlier analysis of several hundred of the donors, under 300 Gb of sequence data and some 120 million unique TCR beta sequences from some 170 million T cells were reported. To predict cytomegalovirus infection status, the study combined high-throughput TCR immunosequencing, statistical association of individual TCRs with disease status, and machine learning. About five DR-DQ haplotypes were handled as single units for association and clustering because linkage in the cohort was strong. All discovery cohort repertoires had been generated using a single sequencing platform. An earlier analysis of fewer than 700 of the donors applied high-throughput TCR beta sequencing to assess whether each TCR beta V gene segment acted as functional or pseudogenic. In a later analysis, previously published TCR beta repertoires from more than 500 donors were re-analyzed and high-resolution HLA genotyping was added so that TCR occurrence patterns could be studied. Class I and class II HLA loci were covered by the typing at four-digit resolution. In the later analysis, no new phenotypic data were used to find candidate immune exposures; instead, reliance was placed on TCR beta sequences and their occurrence across donors. The study used immunosequencing to profile the T cell repertoires of more than 650 subjects and linked those repertoires to cytomegalovirus serostatus. Of the roughly 420 genotyped donors, approximately 81% were placed in the genetic ancestry cluster associated with self-reported Caucasian donors. Across about 380 genotyped donors of the cohort, an average of roughly 250,000 unique TCR beta nucleotide sequences per donor were sequenced, and roughly 20% of those sequences were non-productive. Typing coverage varied by locus: roughly 620-640 donors for A, B, C, DRB1 and DQB1; roughly 520 for DQA1; around 610 for DPA1; 450 to 480 for DPB1. The aim of the study was to test whether cataloging public T cell receptors could identify signatures of past pathogen exposure. Donor age, sex, ethnicity and CMV serostatus were compiled together with the repertoire data. Roughly 300 gigabases of sequencing data and 70 million to 85 million unique TCR sequences were included in an early release covering 500 to 750 HLA-typed donors. A later genetic analysis took genome-wide SNP genotypes for about three fifths of the 666 donors and used that subset as a discovery cohort. Along with the roughly 670-subject first cohort, a separate validation cohort of around 110 different subjects was used.

Here is what the overall study found, with its caveats: According to a later analysis, TCR association rates differed among HLA loci, with DRB1 alleles showing the most associated TCRs and HLA-C alleles showing the fewest. A group of highly shared sequence variants was considered likely to be a technical artifact of the sequencing pipeline. Correlated functional status among segregating V segments might be attributable to linkage disequilibrium, but an unknown experimental factor could not be ruled out. For the cohort, immune exposure information was limited to CMV serostatus. Because HLA typing was missing for some donors at each locus, association tests included only the typed subset. In a later analysis, HLA-associated TCR beta chains showed more clonal expansion and lower generation probabilities than non-associated chains that were equally common. A later genetic analysis reported fewer N-insertions in productive TCRs among donors in an Asian-associated ancestry cluster than the roughly 620-donor mean. Only TCR beta chains were sequenced in this cohort, and the absence of alpha or paired-chain data limited detectable features. At a false discovery rate of 0.05, a later analysis linked under 20,000 TCR beta sequences to specific HLA alleles. Roughly uniform sequencing depth across donors was assumed in presence/absence analyses, although this assumption may not hold. The 87-base-pair reads could not distinguish some IMGT-functional V segments, including TRBV6-2 and TRBV6-3, so those segments were excluded. Most CMV-associated TCR beta chains appeared to be HLA-restricted in a later analysis, and the HLA associations seemed to be driven largely by CMV exposure. In an earlier analysis of about 600 of the donors, most TCR beta V segments appeared in productive rearrangements about 87% or about 30% of the time, broadly matching IMGT annotations. Because counts were too low, fewer than 20 rarely observed V segments, including chromosome 9 orphons, were excluded from the earlier analysis of roughly 580 of the donors. A further reported finding was that TCR beta sequences accurately predicted the HLA-A and HLA-B alleles for most subjects in the first cohort. It was suggested by the authors that the approach could potentially be generalized to other disease states and immunological phenotypes. In vitro tests confirmed that a few of the cytomegalovirus-associated TCR beta chains recognize cytomegalovirus antigens. V-gene and J-gene trimming of TCR beta chains was associated with a missense DCLRE1C variant in a later genetic analysis, and the association was replicated in an independent cohort. The classifier was reported to diagnose cytomegalovirus status with high specificity and sensitivity in both the original cohort and the validation cohort. Across donors, most TCR sequences were observed very rarely, whereas some public TCRs were present in many individuals. The study listed 150 to 200 TCR beta chains as associated with cytomegalovirus. In a later analysis, several top co-occurrence clusters were reported to appear linked to parvovirus B19, influenza, CMV and Epstein-Barr virus. When HLA alleles, especially DR and DQ, strongly co-occurred, TCR associations were difficult to assign to individual alleles.

Spanning cysteine to phenylalanine, the CDR3 consists of 13 amino acids. This entry keeps only the CDR3 DNA: 39 bases, framed from base 1. Germline trimming: 3 bases from V, 1 base from J; junction bases outside gene matches: 3. The germline V gene encodes CDR1 SQVTM and CDR2 ANQGSEA. As regards this clone: Its antigen target is currently unknown. No clone much larger than this one lies a single base away; base qualities are absent.

The cohort consisted of hundreds of healthy bone marrow donors. At the time of sampling, all cohort members were nominally healthy, though unrecorded immune exposures were likely present. The donor tested CMV seropositive and was one of the 289 seropositive cohort members. Every donor gave a peripheral blood sample, and the peripheral blood mononuclear cells from that sample were used for TCR beta sequencing. The Qiagen DNeasy Blood Extraction Kit was used to extract genomic DNA from the blood cell samples. Library construction relied on the immunoSEQ multiplex PCR assay. A mixture of 60 forward primers for TCR Vbeta segments and 13 reverse primers for TCR Jbeta segments was used in the multiplex PCR. A multiplex PCR assay on genomic DNA amplified the CDR3 region of rearranged TCR beta genes. On the Illumina HiSeq System, the amplified TCR beta libraries were sequenced as 87-base-pair reads. Processing in the source paper ran as follows. A later analysis tallied 80 million to 95 million unique TCR beta chains across the roughly 610 repertoires, and approximately 12 million of those chains were shared by two or more donors. A nearest-neighbor algorithm error-corrected the raw reads and collapsed the reads into unique sequences, merging closely related sequences to remove PCR and sequencing errors. V, D and J gene segments were assigned by aligning CDR3 sequences to IMGT reference sequences. For a sequence to be retained, a match of at least six nucleotides was required to both a V gene segment and a J gene segment. A rearrangement counted as productive if the CDR3 had no stop codons and remained in frame with V and J, and every other rearrangement counted as non-productive. CDR3 was defined by IMGT convention, running from the second conserved V-encoded cysteine to the conserved J-encoded phenylalanine. The earlier analysis of about 500 of the donors excluded sequences that lacked an unambiguous match to a single V gene segment. In an earlier analysis of approximately 500 of the donors, a V segment was called functional when productive rearrangements were above 56.7%, and segregating when the standard deviation between donors exceeded 5%. A statistical classification framework was built to diagnose cytomegalovirus status from the catalog of TCR beta chain sequences. In a later analysis, TCR nucleotide sequences were compared against IMGT/GENE-DB human TR gene sequences so that V and J genes could be assigned. A later analysis assigned CDR3 sequences and most-parsimonious VDJ recombination scenarios with the TCRdist pipeline. In a later analysis, each TCR beta chain was defined by its CDR3 amino acid sequence together with its V-gene family, and reads lacking a unique V-gene family were excluded. As a way to deal with suspected cross-contamination and a sequencing artifact, a later analysis dropped roughly 620 nucleotide sequences that were highly shared and had low generation probability. In a later analysis, a clonal expansion index was calculated for each public chain from normalized within-repertoire ranks of inferred template counts. Generation probabilities in a later analysis came from a VDJ recombination model fitted to out-of-frame rearrangements, and those results were checked against IGoR. A later analysis scored TCR-TCR, TCR-HLA and TCR-CMV co-occurrence with hypergeometric tests, applying a repertoire-size bias correction to TCR pairs. False discovery rates were estimated in a later analysis by permuting HLA or CMV assignments 20 times. In a later analysis, co-occurring TCRs were grouped with DBSCAN, and TCRdist sequence similarity was added when clustering was performed within HLA-allele-positive subsets. Repertoires with fewer than 30,000 or more than 120,000 public chains were left out of co-occurrence clustering, as were five repertoires with anomalous nucleotide sharing. TCRdb limited this immuneACCESS table to in-frame rearrangements with V and J called. A share of clones is missing; checked studies link under half to unresolved V genes, and the rest is unexplained. V, J and clone size reflect that table, while D and trimming were determined from the DNA. The sample table contains about 160,000 clones; only one count was recorded for roughly four fifths of them. 4.1% of the sample rests with the top ten.

The V and J segments used are TRBV29-1 and TRBJ2-7; TRBD2 matches 7 bases in the middle. Source material: PBMCs. The TCR comes from a man aged 50 to 60 in good health and CMV-seropositive. The DNA reads as follows: TGCAGCGTTGATTGGGGGGGTTCCTACGAGCAGTACTTC. It translates to CSVDWGGSYEQYF.